The TCR beta chain under discussion was sequenced for a study of cytomegalovirus exposure and HLA in healthy donors. Study-wide context: An earlier analysis found some 100 million unique TCR beta sequences from about 190 million T cells. Drawn from HLA-typed donors, 80 million to 100 million unique TCRs were held in an early data release.

It was with 60 Vbeta and 13 Jbeta primers that the PCR ran. Sequencing was performed with immunoSEQ multiplex PCR; in TCRdb, only in-frame clones are kept and a portion is missing. This table has around 180,000 clones, around 80% appearing once. A note on this clone: Antigen unknown.

Study conclusions and caveats: CMV serostatus was the sole immune exposure information available. Cytomegalovirus-associated TCR beta chains were listed, numbering 150 to 200.

V was clipped by 4 bases and J by 2 bases; unmatched bases: 7. The germline V gene has CDR1 SGHNT and CDR2 YYREEE (reference sequence). The CDR3 is 16 amino acids. Sequencing was carried out using PBMCs. The chain has TRBV5-4 and TRBJ2-5; TRBD2 matches at 11 bases. The receptor's source is a male donor in good health and CMV-seronegative. In nucleotides, the CDR3 is TGTGCCAGCAGCAGGGGGACTAGCGGCGCTCAAGAGACCCAGTACTTC. This sequence encodes CASSRGTSGAQETQYF.